Listed here is a single T cell receptor (beta chain). Its antigen is currently unknown. The sample originates from a study of vaccination and CD4 T cells after COVID-19. Germline V gene data show CDR1 as MNHEY and CDR2 as SMNVEV (reference sequence). The V end lost 9 bases, the J end lost 4 bases, and 3 bases lay between the germline ends. This CDR3 is 9 amino acids long. Treatment of the sample: approximately 9-day PBMC culture with coronavirus spike peptide pools or control peptides (ViraFEST assay). Cultured CD4+ T cells had their DNA profiled by the Oncomine TCR Beta short-read assay. Using its own MiXCR run on the PCR reads, TCRdb lists one record per CDR3 protein. The sample records some 16,000 distinct CDR3 sequences, approximately 50% being singletons.

V gene TRBV27 combines with J gene TRBJ1-2; D gene uncertain. This TCR derives from a human donor who had recovered from COVID-19. The sequences come from CD4+ T cells from blood, cultured in vitro, collected before SARS-CoV-2 vaccination. This CDR3 is CASFYGYTF. CDR3 nucleotides: TGTGCCAGTTTCTATGGCTACACCTTC.